This T cell receptor (beta chain) originates from a study of beta chain features in type 1 diabetes. The overall study: Regarding age, gender and cell yields, patients proved similar to healthy donors. Broader study findings: Healthy donors had naive, central memory and Treg TCRB repertoires that appeared less similar than those seen among patients.

This clone was counted many times. Its specificity is not known. Expressed TCRB transcripts were sequenced, since all the RNA that had been isolated was reverse transcribed. Measured with immunoSEQ multiplex PCR; TCRdb has only the in-frame clones, and not every one. The table lists nearly 350,000 clones, 7.5% to 9% of them singletons. CDR1 is SGHVS and CDR2 is FQNEAQ in the germline V gene. The germline V and J ends were trimmed by 4 bases and 4 bases, with 16 bases remaining between them. The CDR3 has 15 residues. Naive, central memory, regulatory and stem cell-like memory cells within the CD4+ compartment were sorted using CD45RO/CCR7/CD25/CD127/CD95/CD27.

This TCR came from a woman younger than 30 in good health. Sequenced: central memory CD4+ T cells from blood. The V gene is TRBV7-8, the J gene TRBJ2-5; D assignment may be TRBD1 or TRBD2 (5 bases each). CDR3: CASSYGAAGTETQYF. The DNA for the CDR3 is TGTGCCAGCAGCTATGGTGCGGCAGGGACAGAGACCCAGTACTTC. Together with reference TRBV7-8 and TRBJ2-5, the CDR3 gives the full variable domain: GAGVSQSPRYKVAKRGQDVALRCDPISGHVSLFWYQQALGQGPEFLTYFQNEAQLDKSGLPSDRFFAERPEGSVSTLKIQRTQQEDSAVYLCASSYGAAGTETQYFGPGTRLLVL.